Each of the 7 T cell receptor beta chains below was sequenced from the same sample in a study of identical twins (TCRdb year 2016). Libraries came from 5' RACE. Sequenced using an Illumina HiSeq 2000. TCRdb took the public reads, trimmed them with fastp at Q25, ran MiXCR for clone calling and kept in-frame beta chains. Rows merge per CDR3 protein into single entries with the most common DNA and genes. The sample contains about 690,000 distinct CDR3 sequences, 5.5% to 6.5% of them found a single time. Approximately 2% of the sample lies in the top ten. What was sequenced was naive T cells sorted from blood. This specimen's cell subset or site label, per the study, means: cells isolated with a human naive T-cell isolation kit. The receptors were gathered from a young man in good health.

On this clonotype: A read error may be the cause here, since a much bigger clone is one base away. This sequence joins TRBV3-1 and TRBJ2-2; D is unclear. The germline gives CDR1 LGHDT, CDR2 YNNKEL (reference sequence). The CDR3 has 12 residues. The germline V and J ends were trimmed by 2 bases and 6 bases, with 4 bases remaining between them. The CDR3 spells CASSQNSGELFF. The CDR3 DNA reads TGTGCCAGCAGCCAAAACTCCGGGGAGCTGTTTTTT.

The CDR3 region has the DNA TGTGCCACCAGTGATTTGGGGGCCGCTGAAGCTTTCTTT. Residues: CATSDLGAAEAFF. This rearrangement joins TRBV24-1 to TRBJ1-1; maybe TRBD1 (5 bases). Germline CDR1 reads KGHDR; CDR2 reads SFDVKD. CDR3 length equals 13 residues. V was pared by 0 bases and J by 6 bases, with 7 bases between.

There are many counts of this clonotype. V is TRBV12-3 or TRBV12-4 and J is TRBJ2-3; D may match TRBD1 or TRBD2 (5 bases each). The CDR3 is made up of 12 amino acids. The germline V and J ends were trimmed by 7 bases and 2 bases, with 7 bases remaining between them. The CDR3 is CASTGPTDTQYF. In DNA, the CDR3 is TGTGCCAGCACGGGGCCCACAGATACGCAGTATTTT.

The chain employs TRBV6-5 and TRBJ2-3; D not resolved. V was pared by 0 bases and J by 1 base, with 8 bases between. This CDR3 is built from 15 residues. Per germline, CDR1 MNHEY and CDR2 SVGAGI. CDR3 sequence (DNA): TGTGCCAGCAGTTACTCGCGTACCGGCACAGATACGCAGTATTTT. Protein product: CASSYSRTGTDTQYF.

This clonotype was observed many times. This rearrangement joins TRBV20-1 to TRBJ1-2; D is unresolved. The length of the CDR3 is 12 residues. Trimming took off 3 bases at V and 5 bases at J, with 10 bases between the two ends. The germline V gene encodes CDR1 DFQATT and CDR2 SNEGSKA (reference sequence). This chain's CDR3 is CSASSGPYGYTF. The CDR3 bases are TGCAGTGCTAGTTCGGGTCCATATGGCTACACCTTC.

This clonotype occurred many times. This chain uses TRBV4-3 with TRBJ2-1; 7 positions agree with TRBD2. The CDR3 sequence is 16 residues long. The germline V gene encodes CDR1 LGHNA and CDR2 YSLEER. V lost 3 bases to trimming and J lost 7 bases; unmatched junction nucleotides: 12. The CDR3 loop reads CASSHLTRGGVNEQFF. The CDR3 DNA sequence: TGCGCCAGCAGCCACCTAACCCGGGGAGGGGTTAATGAGCAGTTCTTC.

This clonotype was counted ten times or more. The chain couples TRBV7-2 to TRBJ2-7; 9 bases line up with TRBD1. Germline CDR1 is SGHTA and CDR2 is FQGNSA. The length of the CDR3 is 15 residues. Trimming removed 6 bases from V and 0 bases from J; junction bases left unmatched: 6. This chain's CDR3 is CASSFDRGSSYEQYF. The DNA of the CDR3 is TGTGCCAGCAGTTTCGACAGGGGGAGCTCCTACGAGCAGTACTTC.